This T cell receptor (beta chain) was sequenced for a study of molecular identifiers for immune sequencing clone quantification. Notes on this clonotype: Since a much larger clone is just one base distant, this may be a read error.

CDR3 length: 15 amino acids. J gave up 10 bases and V 4 bases, and 11 bases lay outside the gene matches. From germline, CDR1 is SGHDN and CDR2 FVKESK. Library preparation followed earlier protocols using designated TCR primers. TCRdb recomputed calls from the PCR reads with MiXCR, one row per CDR3 protein. The sample contains more than 10,000 distinct CDR3 sequences, 21% of which appear only once. Material for sequencing was naive CD8+ T cells from blood, with Jurkat cell RNA spiked in. The subset is: FACS-sorted CD8+CD4-CCR7+CD45RA+ naive T cells. This chain uses TRBV14 with TRBJ2-1; 9 bases are a match to TRBD2. The clonotype originates from a human donor in good health. Some libraries in this study had Jurkat cell RNA spiked in. The CDR3 sequence: CASSPQISGRIEQFF. The CDR3 DNA sequence: TGTGCCAGCAGCCCCCAGATTAGCGGGAGAATCGAGCAGTTCTTC.